This entry lists 10 T cell receptor beta chains sequenced from one sample in a study of blood T cell repertoires in COVID-19. Here immunoSEQ multiplex PCR was the method, and the copy in TCRdb shows in-frame clones only, minus some. Of 160,000 or so clones in the sample, approximately 86% are singletons; the top ten hold roughly 4%. Source material: peripheral blood. The origin of the receptors is a woman aged 55-70 years who had recovered from COVID-19.

The table lists this clone with a few counts. The chain uses TRBV28 and TRBJ1-1, with D hard to call. CDR1 and CDR2 from the germline V gene are MDHEN and SYDVKM. Deletions cut 7 bases from V and 5 bases from J, with 14 bases between. This CDR3 region has 13 residues. The CDR3 reads CASTRRRMTEAFF. The DNA of the CDR3 is TGTGCCAGCACTCGACGGAGAATGACTGAAGCTTTCTTT.

The table lists this clone with a few counts. The chain couples TRBV18 to TRBJ1-1; D is perhaps TRBD1 (6 bases). The CDR3 is 17 amino acids. Germline V CDR1 and CDR2: KGHSH, LQKENI. The ends were cut back, 2 bases at V and 3 bases at J, with 19 bases in the middle. The CDR3 nucleotides read TGTGCCAGCTCACCAGCGCCGGACAGAGGGCAACACACTGAAGCTTTCTTT. Translating it yields CASSPAPDRGQHTEAFF.

This rearrangement joins TRBV21-1 to TRBJ1-5; the table's D call TRBD1 went unverified against the DNA. TRBV21-1 is termed a pseudogene. There are 13 residues in the CDR3. The CDR3 sequence is CATRVGSNQPQHF. Written as DNA, the CDR3 is TGTGCTACCAGGGTCGGTAGCAATCAGCCCCAGCATTTT.

The chain uses TRBV3-1 (or the pseudogene TRBV3-2) and TRBJ1-1; D gene ambiguous. There are 14 residues in the CDR3. Deletions cut 5 bases from V and 5 bases from J, with 15 bases between. The germline CDR1 and CDR2 sequences are LGHDT and YNNKEL (reference sequence). CDR3 sequence reads: CASSGLFDSTEAFF. In DNA, the CDR3 is TGTGCCAGCAGCGGTCTATTTGACTCGACTGAAGCTTTCTTT.

V usage is TRBV6-2 or TRBV6-3 and J usage is TRBJ1-4; D gene unclear. This CDR3 contains 14 residues. V was shortened by 2 bases and J by 7 bases, with 11 bases between the two germline ends. Germline values: CDR1 MNHEY, CDR2 SVGEGT. CDR3 bases: TGTGCCAGCAGTTACGGCGGTTCTAGTGAAAAACTGTTTTTT. Amino acids: CASSYGGSSEKLFF.

A few counts support this clone. V and J are TRBV23-1 and TRBJ2-1; 9 bases are shared with TRBD2. TRBV23-1 is sorted into the ORF group, with uncertain function. CDR3 length: 19 residues. With V trimmed by 0 bases and J by 4 bases, 13 bases remained unmatched. CDR3 region: CASSQSGQVAGGRYNEQFF. CDR3 DNA: TGCGCCAGCAGTCAATCGGGCCAGGTTGCGGGGGGGCGATACAATGAGCAGTTCTTC.

The CDR3 protein is CASRRQGGYNQPQHF. The CDR3 bases are TGTGCCAGCAGACGACAGGGGGGTTACAATCAGCCCCAGCATTTT. The chain carries TRBV6-6 and TRBJ1-5; 9 nucleotides agree with TRBD1. Trimming took 6 bases from V and 3 from J; bases not matched to a gene: 6. CDR3 length equals 15 residues. CDR1 is MNHNY and CDR2 is SVGAGI in the germline V gene (reference sequence).

A few counts support this clone. The V gene is TRBV10-3, the J gene TRBJ1-4, with 7 bases lining up with TRBD1. Germline CDR1 and CDR2: ENHRY and SYGVKD. The CDR3 covers 16 residues. The V segment lost 2 bases and the J segment 2 bases; nucleotides outside the gene matches: 5. The CDR3 sequence is CAISERQGATNEKLFF. For the CDR3, the DNA is TGTGCCATCAGTGAGCGACAGGGAGCGACTAATGAAAAACTGTTTTTT.

The chain recombines TRBV3-1 (or the pseudogene TRBV3-2) with TRBJ2-3; D is unclear. CDR1 is LGHDT, CDR2 YNNKEL, per germline (reference sequence). The CDR3 contains 13 residues. V was pared by 4 bases and J by 3 bases, with 8 bases between. In DNA, the CDR3 is TGTGCCAGCAGCCCACTATGGACAGATACGCAGTATTTT. The encoded protein is CASSPLWTDTQYF.

The chain has TRBV18 and TRBJ1-1; 7 bases line up with TRBD1. Germline-derived CDR1 and CDR2 are KGHSH and LQKENI. CDR3 length: 13 residues. Trimming cost V 4 bases and J 7 bases; bases outside gene matches: 6. The CDR3 region is CASSRGTDYEAFF. The CDR3 DNA follows: TGTGCCAGCTCACGTGGGACAGACTATGAAGCTTTCTTT.